These T cell receptor beta chains were read from a single sample in a study of early T cells in non-severe SARS-CoV-2 infection. In TCRdb, the 5' RACE reads were re-called with MiXCR into one record per CDR3 protein. The table lists about 42,000 distinct CDR3 sequences, approximately 7.1% of them singletons. Sequenced: whole blood. The receptors here all came from an adult who was a healthcare worker with PCR-confirmed SARS-CoV-2 infection or an uninfected control (not recorded which). Both conserved end residues are part of each CDR3. Each record gives: CDR3 DNA, CDR3 protein, D gene, clone size, V gene, J gene. A D gene is named only where the DNA matches it firmly. Not every row has a clone size; where given, it reads once, few, many or a size class.

CDR3nt: TGTGCCAGTAGTCCCGGACAGGGGGCGTCCTACGAGCAGTACTTC
CDR3aa: CASSPGQGASYEQYF
d_gene: TRBD1
abundance: .
v_gene: TRBV19
j_gene: TRBJ2-7

CDR3nt: TGTGCCAGCAGCTCGTTGAAATCTGGTAATGAGCAGTTCTTC
CDR3aa: CASSSLKSGNEQFF
d_gene: .
abundance: .
v_gene: TRBV7-4
j_gene: TRBJ2-1

CDR3nt: TGTGCCAGCAGCCAACTATGGGCTGAAGCTTTCTTT
CDR3aa: CASSQLWAEAFF
d_gene: .
abundance: many
v_gene: TRBV5-6
j_gene: TRBJ1-1

CDR3nt: TGTGCCAGCAGCCTCCTAGCGACCCAAATGGGAGAGACCCAGTACTTC
CDR3aa: CASSLLATQMGETQYF
d_gene: .
abundance: few
v_gene: TRBV7-6
j_gene: TRBJ2-5

CDR3nt: TGTGCCAGCAGCCAAGGGTCGGTTGATCAGCCCCAGCATTTT
CDR3aa: CASSQGSVDQPQHF
d_gene: .
abundance: many
v_gene: TRBV3-1
j_gene: TRBJ1-5

CDR3nt: TGCAGCGGGCGGAACACCGGGGAGCTGTTTTTT
CDR3aa: CSGRNTGELFF
d_gene: .
abundance: many
v_gene: TRBV29-1
j_gene: TRBJ2-2

CDR3nt: TGTGCCAGCAGCTTAGGAGGTCCAGGGGGCGTACATAATGAAAAACTGTTTTTT
CDR3aa: CASSLGGPGGVHNEKLFF
d_gene: TRBD1
abundance: .
v_gene: TRBV7-6
j_gene: TRBJ1-4

CDR3nt: TGTGCCAGCAGCCAAGTGGCGGCCTCCTACGAGCAGTACTTC
CDR3aa: CASSQVAASYEQYF
d_gene: .
abundance: many
v_gene: TRBV3-1
j_gene: TRBJ2-7

CDR3nt: TGCGCCAGCAGCCAAAAGGCAGGGTGGAATGAAAAACTGTTTTTT
CDR3aa: CASSQKAGWNEKLFF
d_gene: .
abundance: .
v_gene: TRBV4-1
j_gene: TRBJ1-4

CDR3nt: TGTGCCAGCAGCGTAGAGGAGACTACAATTAGCACAGATACGCAGTATTTT
CDR3aa: CASSVEETTISTDTQYF
d_gene: .
abundance: many
v_gene: TRBV9
j_gene: TRBJ2-3

CDR3nt: TGTGCCAGCAGCTTAGACCGGGACGGAGGCATGGGGACTGAAGCTTTCTTT
CDR3aa: CASSLDRDGGMGTEAFF
d_gene: .
abundance: few
v_gene: TRBV7-9
j_gene: TRBJ1-1